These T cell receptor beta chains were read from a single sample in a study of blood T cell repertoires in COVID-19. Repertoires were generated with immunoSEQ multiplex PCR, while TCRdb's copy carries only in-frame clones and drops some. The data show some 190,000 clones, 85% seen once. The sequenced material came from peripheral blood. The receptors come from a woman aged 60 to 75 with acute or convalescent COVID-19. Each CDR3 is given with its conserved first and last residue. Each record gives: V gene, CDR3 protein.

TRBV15 CATRAGGGNTEAFF
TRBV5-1 CASSFLDTSGSNEQFF
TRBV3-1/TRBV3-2 CASSQDGTGASGEKLFF
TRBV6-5 CASSYYGSNNEQFF
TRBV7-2 CASSLDRSNQPQHF
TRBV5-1 CASSSEGVGPLHF
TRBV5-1 CASSASGTDTQYF
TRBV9 CASSVDRDTEAFF
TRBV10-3 CATSGGTDTGELFF
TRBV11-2 CASSLQGARRETQYF
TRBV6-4 CASSDGAGSGEQFF
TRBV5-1 CASGQVNYGYTF
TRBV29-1 CSSKGLASYNEQFF
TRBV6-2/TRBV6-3 CASSPHSGPTEAFF
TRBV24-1 CATSDYSGSSRETQYF
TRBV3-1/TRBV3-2 CASSQAGGRNTEAFF
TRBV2 CASSERGLNHNYGYTF
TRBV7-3 CASSLSSGRFNEQFF
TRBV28 CASSLMGQGTIYTF
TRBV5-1 CASSLGEVVFPETQYF
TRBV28 CASIPSMNTEAFF
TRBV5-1 CASSSSGTSATDTQYF
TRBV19 CASSNPDERLALPDTQYF
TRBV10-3 CAISEARVASPLHF
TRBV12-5 CASGLFIGGGTEAFF
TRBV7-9 CASSLGPGQESYNEQFF
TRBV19 CASSISHSAGEADTQYF
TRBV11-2 CASSLGPSGTEAFF
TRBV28 CASSSLGQGAGQHF
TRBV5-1 CASSLEGLVNTDTQYF
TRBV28 CASSLTGHSTDTQYF
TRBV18 CASSPLDRVAGYTF
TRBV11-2 CASSSPTSGNVNEQFF
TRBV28 CASSNHGLAGVKLPYNEQFF
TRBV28 CASSPGQDYGYTF
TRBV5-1 CASSLTGSSSGQETQYF
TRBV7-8 CASSPTGLNEKLFF
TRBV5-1 CASSFSTNTEAFF
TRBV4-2 CASSQAPDLQETQYF
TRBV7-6 CASSRRTSGPPGQFF
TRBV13 CASSLLGPPITTDTQYF
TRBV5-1 CASSRDLYNEQFF
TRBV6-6 CASTTRTGGGYGYTF
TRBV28 CASSVAAGPTDTQYF
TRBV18 CASSRGDTNYGYTF
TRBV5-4 CASSGRQGGVTEAFF
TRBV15 CATSRDLTGDTQYF
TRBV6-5 CASRASVVNSPLHF
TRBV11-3 CASSLVETKDEQFF
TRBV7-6 CASSLDSGSYNEQFF
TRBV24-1 CATSDATGDGANVLTF
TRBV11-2 CASSQLARTQYF
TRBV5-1 CASSLGGQNTEAFF
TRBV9 CASSVAGEPKNEQFF
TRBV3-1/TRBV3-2 CASRSGPNTGELFF
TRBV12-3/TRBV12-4 CASKEYTEAFF
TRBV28 CASSPSTGGWGYTF
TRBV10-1 CASSLDRGLNTDTQYF
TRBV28 CASRPAGQVNTEAFF